This TCR beta chain was profiled in a study of shared clonotypes between healthy human individuals. Study outcomes and limitations: The generation probabilities recorded for non-shared clonotypes fell below those of clonotypes shared by all four donors. Investigators expected sequencing depth to affect clonotype sharing among donors.

The study drew its donors from healthy HIV-negative adults without recent acute infections or vaccinations. Some clones are missing from TCRdb's copy, which holds only in-frame ones; the method was immunoSEQ multiplex PCR. This repertoire shows some 1.1 million clones, about 72% found once; its top ten account for roughly 0.83%. The CDR3 runs to 15 residues. Germline lookup yields CDR1 WNHNN and CDR2 SYGVQD (reference sequence). The V end lost 8 bases, the J end lost 1 base, and 18 bases lay between the germline ends. This clone was counted between two and nine times. Its target is unknown. The sequenced sample was memory CD4+ T cells from PBMCs. Subset denoted: CD45RA-negative fraction. The chain couples TRBV10-1 to TRBJ2-7; D is uncertain. This receptor was taken from a man aged 18 to 30 in good health. Some clones in this sample may be carry-over from other donors' samples. The chain's CDR3 is CASSSSRTGSYEQYF. Here the CDR3 DNA reads TGCGCCAGCTCTTCCTCCCGGACGGGTTCCTACGAGCAGTACTTC.